The 30 T cell receptor beta chains below come from one sample, sequenced in a study of blood T cell repertoires in COVID-19. Sequenced by immunoSEQ multiplex PCR; TCRdb stores in-frame clones only, minus some. The sample shows over 80,000 clones, 75% to 90% of them seen only once. The sample comprised peripheral blood. These receptors came from a woman in her 70s with acute or convalescent COVID-19.

This clone was seen a handful of times. The chain links TRBV7-8 to TRBJ1-5; TRBD1 agrees at 8 bases. J gave up 5 bases and V 2 bases, and 8 bases lay outside the gene matches. Germline-derived CDR1 and CDR2 are SGHVS and FQNEAQ. This CDR3 comprises 16 residues. The CDR3 bases are TGTGCCAGCAGCTTATCCGGCGGACAGGGCTATCAGCCCCAGCATTTT. This encodes CASSLSGGQGYQPQHF.

The chain has TRBV5-4 and TRBJ2-3, with D perhaps matching TRBD1 (6 bases). V was clipped by 5 bases and J by 0 bases, with 13 bases between them. The CDR3 loop spans 15 amino acids. Germline-derived CDR1 and CDR2 are SGHNT and YYREEE (reference sequence). The CDR3 here is CASRIGGKSTDTQYF. In DNA, the CDR3 is TGTGCCAGCAGAATAGGGGGTAAAAGCACAGATACGCAGTATTTT.

J is TRBJ2-7 and V is TRBV4-3; 7 bases fit TRBD2. Germline loops: CDR1 LGHNA, CDR2 YSLEER. V lost 1 base to trimming and J lost 4 bases; unmatched junction nucleotides: 10. The CDR3 contains 16 residues. The CDR3 loop reads CASSQAPQGLPYEQYF. In nucleotides, the CDR3 is TGCGCCAGCAGCCAAGCGCCCCAGGGACTACCATACGAGCAGTACTTC.

The chain joins TRBV15 to TRBJ1-1, with a tentative D call TRBD1 (6 bases). V was shortened by 1 base and J by 5 bases, with 14 bases between the two germline ends. In germline, CDR1 is LNHNV, CDR2 YYDKDF (reference sequence). This CDR3 spans 15 amino acids. The CDR3 DNA reads as TGTGCCACCAGCAGAGTCCTAGGGGGAAAAACTGAAGCTTTCTTT. It encodes CATSRVLGGKTEAFF.

The chain carries TRBV10-3 and TRBJ2-2; D gene unclear. Germline loops: CDR1 ENHRY, CDR2 SYGVKD. Trimming cost V 2 bases and J 6 bases, with 4 bases left between them. The CDR3 consists of 12 residues. CDR3: CAISEGPGELFF. CDR3 sequence (DNA): TGTGCCATCAGTGAGGGCCCCGGGGAGCTGTTTTTT.

The gene calls are TRBV27 and TRBJ1-3; D possibly corresponds to TRBD1 (6 bases). The CDR3 is 16 residues long. The V end was cut by 5 bases, the J end by 2 bases, with 16 bases between. The germline V gene encodes CDR1 MNHEY and CDR2 SMNVEV (reference sequence). CDR3 in amino acids: CASSPVQGIPGNTIYF. Here the CDR3 DNA reads TGTGCCAGCAGTCCAGTTCAGGGGATCCCTGGAAACACCATATATTTT.

The rearrangement joins TRBV19 to TRBJ1-2, with TRBD1 matching over 10 bases. The CDR3 covers 13 residues. With V trimmed by 3 bases and J by 6 bases, 1 base remained unmatched. The germline CDR1 and CDR2 sequences are LNHDA and SQIVND (reference sequence). CDR3 protein: CASSMDRGDGYTF. The DNA for the CDR3 is TGTGCCAGTAGTATGGACAGGGGGGATGGCTACACCTTC.

As for this clone: A read error may produce the germline difference seen at one junction end. V and J are TRBV3-1 (or the pseudogene TRBV3-2) and TRBJ2-7; 11 bases fit TRBD2. Germline V CDR1 and CDR2: LGHDT, YNNKEL (reference sequence). This CDR3 spans 14 amino acids. The CDR3 DNA is TGTGCCAGCAGCCAGATAGGAGGGACTAGCGGAGAGAGCTTC. Residues: CASSQIGGTSGESF.

The table lists this clone with a few counts. V is TRBV3-1 (or the pseudogene TRBV3-2) and J is TRBJ1-6; D is unclear. Germline CDR1 and CDR2: LGHDT and YNNKEL (reference sequence). The V and J ends lost 1 base and 6 bases respectively, with 13 bases between them. The CDR3 runs 16 residues. The CDR3 spells CASSQVGVRTNSPLHF. CDR3 in DNA: TGTGCCAGCAGCCAAGTGGGAGTACGCACTAATTCACCCCTCCACTTT.

J is TRBJ2-7 and V is TRBV5-6; a weak D match, TRBD1 (6 bases). The CDR3 is made up of 13 amino acids. V lost 0 bases and J 3 bases, leaving 7 bases between the germline ends. CDR1 and CDR2 from the germline V gene are SGHDT and YYEEEE. The CDR3 DNA follows: TGTGCCAGCAGCTTGGGGGGGCTCTACGAGCAGTACTTC. Protein sequence: CASSLGGLYEQYF.

This chain connects TRBV10-3 to TRBJ1-2; possibly TRBD1 for D (5 bases). Germline V gene lookup returns CDR1 ENHRY and CDR2 SYGVKD. CDR3 length equals 12 residues. V was trimmed by 5 bases and J by 6 bases, leaving 10 bases between them. The CDR3 reads CAISPGGDGYTF. The CDR3 nucleotides read TGTGCCATCAGTCCCGGAGGGGATGGCTACACCTTC.

The chain is built from TRBV4-1 and TRBJ1-4, with D possibly being TRBD1 (5 bases). The length of the CDR3 is 14 residues. Germline loops: CDR1 MGHRA, CDR2 YSYEKL. The ends were cut back, 4 bases at V and 8 bases at J, with 14 bases in the middle. The CDR3 bases are TGCGCCAGCAGCCCGGGGGGGATACTCGAAAAACTGTTTTTT. Its translation is CASSPGGILEKLFF.

Only one count was recorded for this clone. The genes are TRBV11-2 and TRBJ1-1; no clear D. The CDR3 spans 16 residues. Germline lookup yields CDR1 SGHAT and CDR2 FQNNGV. Trimming cost V 3 bases and J 1 base, with 15 bases left between them. The CDR3: CASSFGLSTENTEAFF. The CDR3 region has the DNA TGTGCCAGCAGCTTTGGTTTAAGTACAGAGAACACTGAAGCTTTCTTT. Full variable domain (outside the CDR3, taken from reference TRBV11-2 and TRBJ1-1): EAGVAQSPRYKIIEKRQSVAFWCNPISGHATLYWYQQILGQGPKLLIQFQNNGVVDDSQLPKDRFSAERLKGVDSTLKIQPAKLEDSAVYLCASSFGLSTENTEAFFGQGTRLTVV.

This clone appeared once. This chain joins TRBV6-1 and TRBJ1-6; D is possibly TRBD1 (5 bases). The CDR3 covers 16 residues. Trimming cost V 2 bases and J 9 bases, with 17 bases left between them. Germline CDR1 reads MNHNS; CDR2 reads SASEGT. The CDR3 reads CASSETTGTWGSPLHF. The CDR3 DNA reads TGTGCCAGCAGTGAAACAACAGGAACTTGGGGTTCACCCCTCCACTTT.

The chain recombines TRBV28 with TRBJ1-6, with 9 bases aligning to TRBD1. Unmatched junction bases numbered 8, after V lost 6 bases and J lost 11 bases. Per germline, CDR1 MDHEN and CDR2 SYDVKM. The CDR3 is 14 residues long. The chain's CDR3 is CASRRDRASAPLHF. CDR3 nucleotides: TGTGCCAGCAGACGGGACAGGGCCTCTGCACCCCTCCACTTT.

The chain recombines TRBV7-2 with TRBJ2-1, with 9 bases lining up with TRBD2. Looked up from germline, CDR1 is SGHTA and CDR2 is FQGNSA. The J segment lost 0 bases and the V segment lost 2 bases, leaving 11 bases of the junction unmatched. The CDR3 sequence is 19 residues long. The CDR3 DNA reads TGTGCCAGCAGCTTAATAGGCAGCGGGGGGCCGAGCTCCTACAATGAGCAGTTCTTC. It codes for CASSLIGSGGPSSYNEQFF.

This chain uses TRBV5-4 with TRBJ2-5; D ambiguous. The CDR3 loop spans 16 amino acids. Germline assignment: CDR1 SGHNT and CDR2 YYREEE (reference sequence). Trimming took off 3 bases at V and 1 base at J, with 16 bases between the two ends. This CDR3 is CASSSMDRGPQETQYF. The DNA of the CDR3 is TGTGCCAGCAGCTCGATGGATCGAGGCCCCCAAGAGACCCAGTACTTC.

V and J are TRBV11-2 and TRBJ1-5; 7 nucleotides agree with TRBD1. The CDR3 sequence is 15 residues long. Germline V gene data show CDR1 as SGHAT and CDR2 as FQNNGV. Trimming took 10 bases from V and 0 from J; bases not matched to a gene: 9. CDR3 in amino acids: CATRDSYYSNQPQHF. CDR3 DNA sequence: TGTGCCACCCGGGACAGCTACTATAGCAATCAGCCCCAGCATTTT.

This chain connects TRBV11-2 to TRBJ2-7; the match to TRBD1 covers 7 bases. CDR3 length: 13 residues. The germline gives CDR1 SGHAT, CDR2 FQNNGV. V shed 1 base and J 5 bases; nucleotides not matched to a gene: 2. For the CDR3, the DNA is TGTGCCAGCAGCTTAGCGGGGACAGACGAGCAGTACTTC. Its translation: CASSLAGTDEQYF.

The genes are TRBV4-2 and TRBJ2-5, with 10 bases aligning to TRBD2. The CDR3 sequence is 16 residues long. CDR1 and CDR2 (germline): LGHNA, YNFKEQ. V was pared by 5 bases and J by 5 bases, with 11 bases of the junction left unmatched. The CDR3 DNA reads as TGTGCCAGCAGCAAAAGAGCGGGGGGGCCTGAGGAGACCCAGTACTTC. It yields the protein CASSKRAGGPEETQYF.

The chain employs TRBV25-1 and TRBJ2-2; maybe TRBD1 (6 bases). The germline gives CDR1 MGHDK, CDR2 SYGVNS. Between the trimmed V and J ends, which lost 3 bases and 3 bases, there was a span of 8 bases. The CDR3 totals 14 residues. The CDR3 loop reads CASSDRTDTGELFF. The CDR3 bases are TGTGCCAGCAGTGATCGGACAGACACCGGGGAGCTGTTTTTT.

Points on this clone: The junction shows a germline mismatch at one end, possibly a read error. Other nucleotide sequences in the sample specify the same CDR3. The chain uses TRBV19 and TRBJ1-5; D is unresolved. The CDR3 length is 15 residues. Germline V CDR1 and CDR2: LNHDA, SQIVND (reference sequence). The CDR3 region is CASSIWRGDNQPQHF. The CDR3 DNA reads TGTGCCAGCAGTATATGGCGGGGTGACAATCAGCCCCAGCATTTT.

The count of this clone is one. The J gene is TRBJ1-3, the V gene TRBV5-6; D is unclear. This CDR3 has 13 amino acids. CDR1 is SGHDT and CDR2 is YYEEEE in the germline V gene. Trimming removed 0 bases from V and 3 bases from J, with 4 bases in between. The CDR3 nucleotides are TGTGCCAGCAGCTTGGTAGATGGAAACACCATATATTTT. It encodes CASSLVDGNTIYF.

This clone turned up a few times. The V and J genes are TRBV5-4 and TRBJ1-1, with a weak D call TRBD1 (6 bases). Germline assignment: CDR1 SGHNT and CDR2 YYREEE (reference sequence). The ends were cut back, 2 bases at V and 4 bases at J, with 9 bases in the middle. The length of the CDR3 is 13 residues. The CDR3 sequence: CASSFRGATEAFF. Written as DNA, the CDR3 is TGTGCCAGCAGCTTCAGGGGTGCCACTGAAGCTTTCTTT.

The gene calls are TRBV7-9 and TRBJ2-2, with D possibly matching TRBD2 (5 bases). The CDR3 extends over 15 amino acids. Germline values: CDR1 SEHNR, CDR2 FQNEAQ (reference sequence). Between the trimmed V and J ends, which lost 1 base and 1 base, there was a span of 7 bases. CDR3 protein: CASSLDGKNTGELFF. In nucleotides, the CDR3 is TGTGCCAGCAGCTTAGACGGGAAGAACACCGGGGAGCTGTTTTTT.

V gene TRBV30 combines with J gene TRBJ1-2; 7 nucleotides agree with TRBD1. J gave up 1 base and V 1 base, and 0 bases lay outside the gene matches. Germline V gene data show CDR1 as GTSNPN and CDR2 as SVGIG (reference sequence). The CDR3 loop spans 13 amino acids. The CDR3 bases are TGTGCCTGGAGTGGGGACAGTAACTATGGCTACACCTTC. Its protein product is CAWSGDSNYGYTF.

This chain links TRBV5-1 with TRBJ1-1; 8 bases align to TRBD1. Germline assignment: CDR1 SGHRS and CDR2 YFSETQ. V was pared by 4 bases and J by 7 bases, with 3 bases of the junction left unmatched. The CDR3 sequence is 12 residues long. CDR3 DNA sequence: TGCGCCAGCAGCGGGACAGGTCGTGAAGCTTTCTTT. This gives the protein CASSGTGREAFF. The variable domain in full, with the rest retrieved from reference TRBV5-1 and TRBJ1-1, is KAGVTQTPRYLIKTRGQQVTLSCSPISGHRSVSWYQQTPGQGLQFLFEYFSETQRNKGNFPGRFSGRQFSNSRSEMNVSTLELGDSALYLCASSGTGREAFFGQGTRLTVV.

The V call is TRBV6-5, the J call TRBJ1-2; 8 bases are a match to TRBD1. CDR3 length equals 14 residues. V trimming: 6 bases; J trimming: 0 bases; junction bases outside the gene matches: 3. Germline V gene data show CDR1 as MNHEY and CDR2 as SVGAGI. Here the CDR3 reads CASRTGAPNYGYTF. CDR3 nucleotide sequence: TGTGCCAGCAGGACAGGGGCGCCTAACTATGGCTACACCTTC.

The rearrangement joins TRBV18 to TRBJ1-1, with TRBD1 as a possible D gene (6 bases). The V gene's germline CDR1 is KGHSH and CDR2 LQKENI. CDR3 length: 15 amino acids. V lost 0 bases, J lost 4 bases, and 12 bases lay in between. CDR3 sequence: CASSPPGGLGTEAFF. The CDR3 DNA follows: TGTGCCAGCTCACCACCGGGGGGGCTCGGCACTGAAGCTTTCTTT. Filled out from reference TRBV18 and TRBJ1-1, the complete variable domain reads NAGVMQNPRHLVRRRGQEARLRCSPMKGHSHVYWYRQLPEEGLKFMVYLQKENIIDESGMPKERFSAEFPKEGPSILRIQQVVRGDSAAYFCASSPPGGLGTEAFFGQGTRLTVV.

This clone was counted a single time. The chain recombines TRBV5-1 with TRBJ1-1, with 9 bases aligning to TRBD1. The ends lost 4 bases at V and 8 bases at J; junction bases unmatched: 12. Germline CDR1 and CDR2: SGHRS and YFSETQ. The CDR3 is made up of 15 amino acids. The CDR3 sequence is CASSPVPGQGLEAFF. The DNA of the CDR3 is TGCGCCAGCAGCCCGGTCCCGGGACAGGGACTAGAAGCTTTCTTT. Using reference TRBV5-1 and TRBJ1-1 for the parts outside the CDR3, the full variable domain is KAGVTQTPRYLIKTRGQQVTLSCSPISGHRSVSWYQQTPGQGLQFLFEYFSETQRNKGNFPGRFSGRQFSNSRSEMNVSTLELGDSALYLCASSPVPGQGLEAFFGQGTRLTVV.